Shown below are 18 T cell receptor beta chains from a single sample sequenced in a study of T cells in localized non-small cell lung cancer. Profiled with immunoSEQ multiplex PCR; TCRdb holds only in-frame clones, not every one. In the table there are roughly 6,700 clones, around 40% of which are singletons. Specimen: lung tumor tissue, collected before any cancer treatment. Receptors were obtained from a man aged 40 to 70 with stage III lung adenocarcinoma.

This chain joins TRBV6-8 and TRBJ2-3; weak D call: TRBD1 (5 bases). Deletions cut 7 bases from V and 1 base from J, with 9 bases between. CDR1 and CDR2 (germline): MNHGY, SAAAGT. The CDR3 is 13 amino acids. The DNA of the CDR3 is TGTGCCAGCATCGGCAGGGGCACAGATACGCAGTATTTT. Translated: CASIGRGTDTQYF.

This clone was seen at least ten times. The V call is TRBV11-3, the J call TRBJ1-5; D may be TRBD1 (5 bases). Trimming pared 5 bases from V and 1 base from J, leaving 9 bases between. In germline, CDR1 is SGHNT, CDR2 YENEEA. This CDR3 spans 14 amino acids. CDR3 residues: CASSPGTSNQPQHF. In DNA form, the CDR3 reads TGTGCCAGCAGCCCCGGGACCAGCAATCAGCCCCAGCATTTT. Full variable domain (outside the CDR3, taken from reference TRBV11-3 and TRBJ1-5): EAGVVQSPRYKIIEKKQPVAFWCNPISGHNTLYWYLQNLGQGPELLIRYENEEAVDDSQLPKDRFSAERLKGVDSTLKIQPAELGDSAVYLCASSPGTSNQPQHFGDGTRLSIL.

V usage is TRBV15 and J usage is TRBJ2-5; D unclear. This CDR3 comprises 16 residues. The germline CDR1 and CDR2 sequences are LNHNV and YYDKDF (reference sequence). Between the trimmed V and J ends, which lost 0 bases and 7 bases, there was a span of 18 bases. DNA of the CDR3: TGTGCCACCAGCAGAGATGGGGAAGGGCTCTTAGGGACCCAGTACTTC. Translation: CATSRDGEGLLGTQYF.

The rearrangement links TRBV29-1 to TRBJ1-2; 12 nucleotides line up with TRBD1. The CDR3 runs to 13 residues. Germline V gene sequence: CDR1 SQVTM, CDR2 ANQGSEA. The trim removed 6 bases at V and 8 bases at J, leaving 7 bases unmatched. The CDR3 loop reads CSVDTGTGGGYTF. CDR3 bases: TGCAGCGTGGACACCGGGACAGGGGGCGGCTACACCTTC.

The rearrangement links TRBV25-1 to TRBJ1-2; D uncertain. This CDR3 is built from 16 residues. Trimming removed 4 bases from V and 4 bases from J, with 19 bases in between. Per germline, CDR1 MGHDK and CDR2 SYGVNS. CDR3 region: CASSGAGNLRGYGYTF. In DNA form, the CDR3 reads TGTGCCAGCAGTGGAGCCGGGAACCTACGCGGCTATGGCTACACCTTC.

The CDR3 spells CASSPRTGLGYEQYF. In DNA, the CDR3 is TGTGCCAGCAGTCCCCGAACTGGCCTTGGGTACGAGCAGTACTTC. This chain uses TRBV28 with TRBJ2-7, with no clear D. CDR3 length: 15 amino acids. Trimming pared 5 bases from V and 4 bases from J, leaving 18 bases between. CDR1 MDHEN and CDR2 SYDVKM come from the germline V gene.

This clone was seen just once. The chain employs TRBV19 and TRBJ2-3, with D perhaps TRBD2 (6 bases). V lost 4 bases to trimming and J lost 3 bases, with 14 bases between them. Germline V lookup: CDR1 LNHDA, CDR2 SQIVND (reference sequence). The CDR3 spans 15 residues. CDR3 sequence reads: CASSNAGWGTDTQYF. CDR3 DNA sequence: TGTGCCAGTAGTAATGCGGGATGGGGAACAGATACGCAGTATTTT.

V is TRBV9 and J is TRBJ1-1, with TRBD1 matching 8 bases. Germline assignment: CDR1 SGDLS and CDR2 YYNGEE. This CDR3 has 14 residues. V shed 5 bases and J 5 bases; nucleotides not matched to a gene: 8. DNA of the CDR3: TGTGCCAGCAGTTTCACAGGGGGTAATACTGAAGCTTTCTTT. Protein sequence: CASSFTGGNTEAFF.

V and J are TRBV22-1 and TRBJ2-3; the table's D gene call, TRBD1, was not cross checked with the DNA. TRBV22-1 is a pseudogene locus. There are 12 residues in the CDR3. The CDR3 bases are TGTGCCAGCAGTACAGGGATAGATACGCAGTATTTT. Translating it yields CASSTGIDTQYF.

The table lists this clone with a count of one. The chain recombines TRBV19 with TRBJ1-3; no clear D gene. Trimming took 3 bases from V and 3 from J, leaving 6 bases between them. The CDR3 runs 13 residues. Per the germline V gene, CDR1 is LNHDA and CDR2 is SQIVND (reference sequence). This CDR3 is CASSILFGNTIYF. Here the CDR3 DNA reads TGTGCCAGTAGTATCTTATTTGGAAACACCATATATTTT.

This rearrangement joins TRBV4-1 to TRBJ2-3, with D perhaps matching TRBD1 (5 bases). Trimming cost V 0 bases and J 6 bases, with 19 bases left between them. The germline CDR1 and CDR2 sequences are MGHRA and YSYEKL. This CDR3 contains 17 residues. DNA for the CDR3: TGCGCCAGCAGCCAAGAGGTTGGGGCCTCGGCGCTTGATACGCAGTATTTT. Encoded protein: CASSQEVGASALDTQYF.

The CDR3 DNA reads TGTGCCACCAGCAGAGTTAGCGGGTCCCTTAGCACAGATACGCAGTATTTT. Translation: CATSRVSGSLSTDTQYF. V is TRBV15 and J is TRBJ2-3; 7 bases agree with TRBD2. This CDR3 is 17 amino acids long. V lost 1 base, J lost 0 bases, and 7 bases stayed unmatched. Germline V gene sequence: CDR1 LNHNV, CDR2 YYDKDF (reference sequence).

The gene calls are TRBV30 and TRBJ2-7, with D perhaps matching TRBD2 (6 bases). Deletions cut 3 bases from V and 6 bases from J, with 15 bases between. The CDR3 covers 13 residues. Germline loops: CDR1 GTSNPN, CDR2 SVGIG (reference sequence). For the CDR3, the DNA is TGTGCCTGGAGCGCCGGGGGTTCGGGCGAGCAGTACTTC. Protein sequence: CAWSAGGSGEQYF. Together with reference TRBV30 and TRBJ2-7, the CDR3 gives the full variable domain: SQTIHQWPATLVQPVGSPLSLECTVEGTSNPNLYWYRQAAGRGLQLLFYSVGIGQISSEVPQNLSASRPQDRQFILSSKKLLLSDSGFYLCAWSAGGSGEQYFGPGTRLTVT.

J is TRBJ2-3 and V is TRBV11-3; the match to TRBD1 covers 9 bases. The CDR3 runs to 15 residues. Trimming at V came to 5 bases and at J to 6 bases, leaving 9 bases not matched to a gene. Germline V gives CDR1 SGHNT, CDR2 YENEEA. CDR3: CASSPNRGRSDTQYF. As DNA, the CDR3 is TGTGCCAGCAGCCCCAACAGGGGGCGGAGTGATACGCAGTATTTT.

This clone was found a few times. This rearrangement joins TRBV9 to TRBJ1-1; 9 bases line up with TRBD1. V trimming: 6 bases; J trimming: 3 bases; junction bases outside the gene matches: 3. CDR3 length: 13 amino acids. Germline CDR1 reads SGDLS; CDR2 reads YYNGEE. The CDR3 is CASNDRGDTEAFF. For the CDR3, the DNA is TGTGCCAGCAATGACAGGGGGGACACTGAAGCTTTCTTT. The full variable domain, its missing parts supplied by reference TRBV9 and TRBJ1-1, is DSGVTQTPKHLITATGQRVTLRCSPRSGDLSVYWYQQSLDQGLQFLIQYYNGEERAKGNILERFSAQQFPDLHSELNLSSLELGDSALYFCASNDRGDTEAFFGQGTRLTVV.

This clone has a single count. J is TRBJ1-1 and V is TRBV19; 7 bases map to TRBD1. This CDR3 is 13 amino acids long. The V gene end was trimmed by 7 bases and the J gene end by 5 bases; junction bases not matched to a gene: 7. Per the germline V gene, CDR1 is LNHDA and CDR2 is SQIVND (reference sequence). In DNA, the CDR3 is TGTGCCAGTATGGGCAGGGGGTTGACTGAAGCTTTCTTT. Its translation is CASMGRGLTEAFF.

This clone came up once. The chain recombines TRBV19 with TRBJ1-4; TRBD1 agrees at 8 bases. Germline loops: CDR1 LNHDA, CDR2 SQIVND (reference sequence). The V segment lost 6 bases and the J segment 7 bases; nucleotides outside the gene matches: 7. The CDR3 is made up of 14 amino acids. In DNA form, the CDR3 reads TGTGCCAGTAGACGACAGGGGATGGGTGAAAAACTGTTTTTT. Translation: CASRRQGMGEKLFF.

This clone showed up just a few times. The chain combines TRBV6-7 with TRBJ2-7; TRBD2 might be the D (6 bases). TRBV6-7 is an open reading frame whose function is uncertain. CDR3 length equals 17 residues. V was trimmed by 0 bases and J by 6 bases, leaving 21 bases between them. The DNA of the CDR3 is TGTGCCAGCAGTTACTCGAGTCCGGCGGGACGAGGGCGCGAGCAGTACTTC. Residues: CASSYSSPAGRGREQYF.